This is a list of T cell receptor beta chains from one sample in a study of T cells after yellow fever vaccination. TCRdb recomputed calls from the 5' RACE reads with MiXCR, one row per CDR3 protein. The top ten hold 16% of the sample, which has 500,000 to 550,000 distinct CDR3 sequences, about a fifth seen once. The sequences come from PBMCs, collected 21 days after the first yellow fever vaccination. The receptors here all came from a man aged 18 to 29 who received the YFV17D yellow fever vaccine. The CDR3 runs from the conserved cysteine through the conserved F or W. A D gene is named only where the DNA matches it firmly. Rows give clone size only sometimes, using once, few, many, or a class for an expanded clone.

d_call,v_call,j_call,clone_size,cdr3_nt,cdr3_aa
.,TRBV6-5,TRBJ1-2,few,TGTGCCAGCAGTTACTCCGCAGGGGAAAGGAACTATGGCTACACCTTC,CASSYSAGERNYGYTF
.,TRBV12-3/TRBV12-4,TRBJ1-5,.,TGTGCCAGCAGTTTACGGGGAATTCAGCCCCAGCATTTT,CASSLRGIQPQHF
.,TRBV4-3,TRBJ2-3,.,TGCGCCAGCAGCCGGACCATCGGAGGGTCTAGCACAGATACGCAGTATTTT,CASSRTIGGSSTDTQYF
TRBD1,TRBV5-1,TRBJ2-5,.,TGCGCCAGCAGCTTGGACAGGGGAGTAGAGACCCAGTACTTC,CASSLDRGVETQYF
TRBD1,TRBV5-1,TRBJ1-2,many,TGCGCCAGCAGCTTGGGACAGGGACTCATGAGTGGCTACACCTTC,CASSLGQGLMSGYTF
.,TRBV4-1,TRBJ1-3,few,TGCGCCAGCAGGCCGACAGTTACCTCTGGAAACACCATATATTTT,CASRPTVTSGNTIYF
.,TRBV20-1,TRBJ1-1,few,TGCAGTGCTTCAGGGTATGACGTAGCTTTCTTT,CSASGYDVAFF
.,TRBV20-1,TRBJ2-5,.,TGCAGTGCTAGGGGGGGGCTAGTGCGGGAGACCCAGTACTTC,CSARGGLVRETQYF
.,TRBV7-2,TRBJ1-6,few,TGTGCCAGCAGCAGGGCCTGGGACGGAATCTATAATTCACCCCTCCACTTT,CASSRAWDGIYNSPLHF
.,TRBV2,TRBJ2-5,.,TGTGCCAGCAGTGATCTTGTCAGCCAAGAGACCCAGTACTTC,CASSDLVSQETQYF
.,TRBV12-3/TRBV12-4,TRBJ1-2,many,TGTGCCAGCAGTTTACAGGGGTTTAACTATGGCTACACCTTC,CASSLQGFNYGYTF
.,TRBV6-4,TRBJ2-3,many,TGTGCCAGCAGTGACCGGCCATCTAGCACAGATACGCAGTATTTT,CASSDRPSSTDTQYF
.,TRBV20-1,TRBJ2-2,.,TGCAGTGCTAGTTGGCGGAATCCCGGGGAGCTGTTTTTT,CSASWRNPGELFF
.,TRBV25-1,TRBJ2-5,.,TGTGCCAGCCAGGGACCGGGGTTGGTCCAGTACTTC,CASQGPGLVQYF
TRBD1,TRBV29-1,TRBJ2-7,many,TGCAGCGTGGGACAGGGGTGGGAGCAGTACTTC,CSVGQGWEQYF
.,TRBV10-3,TRBJ1-5,.,TGTGCCATCAGCGCCGGGCAGGGTGGCAATCAGCCCCAGCATTTT,CAISAGQGGNQPQHF
.,TRBV20-1,TRBJ2-4,.,TGCAGTGCTACCCTCGGGCAGGGCGTCAAAAACATTCAGTACTTC,CSATLGQGVKNIQYF
.,TRBV29-1,TRBJ2-5,few,TGCAGCGTCCCTCTCCCCCTCTTCCCGGTGACCCAGTACTTC,CSVPLPLFPVTQYF
.,TRBV3-1,TRBJ2-6,.,TGTGCCAGCAGCCTATCCGATGGGGCCAACGTCCTGACTTTC,CASSLSDGANVLTF
TRBD2,TRBV29-1,TRBJ2-3,few,TGCAGCGTGCGGCGGGGGGGCCTGAGCACAGATACGCAGTATTTT,CSVRRGGLSTDTQYF
.,TRBV5-6,TRBJ2-1,few,TGTGCCAGCAGCTCGGACTGGAGCTCCTACAATGAGCAGTTCTTC,CASSSDWSSYNEQFF
.,TRBV29-1,TRBJ1-1,.,TGCAGCGTTGATGGGACGGTGAACACTGAAGCTTTCTTT,CSVDGTVNTEAFF
TRBD2,TRBV7-3,TRBJ2-3,.,TGTGCCAGCAGCAAAGGGACTAGCGGGATCACAGATACGCAGTATTTT,CASSKGTSGITDTQYF
TRBD1,TRBV11-1,TRBJ2-6,few,TGTGCCAGCAGCTTCCCATGGGACAGAAACTCTGGGGCCAACGTCCTGACTTTC,CASSFPWDRNSGANVLTF
.,TRBV4-2,TRBJ1-2,.,TGTGCCAGCAGCCAAGATCGCGGGGACTATGGCTACACCTTC,CASSQDRGDYGYTF
.,TRBV4-1,TRBJ1-1,.,TGCGCCAGCAGCCAAGATGATTACCTGTGGGCTTTCTTT,CASSQDDYLWAFF
.,TRBV7-2,TRBJ2-2,few,TGTGCCAGCAGCACTAGTATCGGCGGGGAGCTGTTTTTT,CASSTSIGGELFF
TRBD1,TRBV10-3,TRBJ2-7,.,TGTGCCATCAGAGGACAGGGGAGTGTTTCCTACGAGCAGTACTTC,CAIRGQGSVSYEQYF
.,TRBV7-9,TRBJ2-7,once,TGTGCCAGCAGCCATCGGGGCTCAGCGGAGGAGCAGTACTTC,CASSHRGSAEEQYF
.,TRBV12-3/TRBV12-4,TRBJ1-5,.,TGTGCCAGCAGAGGTGGCAGGGGTGCTCAGCCCCAGCATTTT,CASRGGRGAQPQHF
TRBD2,TRBV4-1,TRBJ2-1,.,TGCGCCAGCAGCCGGCCGACTAGCGGGGGGCCTGGGTACAATGAGCAGTTCTTC,CASSRPTSGGPGYNEQFF
.,TRBV12-3/TRBV12-4,TRBJ1-1,few,TGTGCCAGCAGTTTATTTGGCGGACTCAACACTGAAGCTTTCTTT,CASSLFGGLNTEAFF
.,TRBV20-1,TRBJ1-6,.,TGCAGTGCTAGAGATCGGGGTGGTTCACCCCTCCACTTT,CSARDRGGSPLHF
.,TRBV25-1,TRBJ2-6,.,TGTGCCAGCAGTGAACCGACCAGGGGAGCTGGGGCCAACGTCCTGACTTTC,CASSEPTRGAGANVLTF
TRBD1,TRBV7-9,TRBJ1-2,few,TGTGCCAGCAGTTCCGGGACAGGGAACTATGGCTACACCTTC,CASSSGTGNYGYTF
TRBD2,TRBV20-1,TRBJ2-5,few,TGCAGTGCTCCCCCACTAGCGGGGGGGCGTAGAGAGACCCAGTACTTC,CSAPPLAGGRRETQYF
.,TRBV12-3/TRBV12-4,TRBJ1-1,.,TGTGCCAGCAGTCCTTCCCGGGCCTTCTGGAACACTGAAGCTTTCTTT,CASSPSRAFWNTEAFF
.,TRBV11-3,TRBJ2-1,.,TGTGCCAGCAGTGTTAGGGGTCTCTACAATGAGCAGTTCTTC,CASSVRGLYNEQFF
TRBD1,TRBV28,TRBJ2-1,few,TGTGCCAGCAGTCTGTGGGCCGGACAGGGCGTCGATGAGCAGTTCTTC,CASSLWAGQGVDEQFF
TRBD1,TRBV19,TRBJ1-5,few,TGTGCCAGGGGACAGATTCATCAGCCCCAGCATTTT,CARGQIHQPQHF
TRBD1,TRBV2,TRBJ2-2,once,TGTGCCAGCAGTGAAGTGTCCAGGGGGATGAAAAACGGGGAGCTGTTTTTT,CASSEVSRGMKNGELFF
.,TRBV5-4,TRBJ2-1,.,TGTGCCAGCAGCTTGGGGGGGGACGTTTCCTACAATGAGCAGTTCTTC,CASSLGGDVSYNEQFF
.,TRBV6-5,TRBJ1-5,.,TGTGCCAGCAGTTACTCGATAGCGAATCAGCCCCAGCATTTT,CASSYSIANQPQHF
.,TRBV20-1,TRBJ2-5,.,TGCAGTGCTAGACCCGGGGCCGGGGGGACCCAGTACTTC,CSARPGAGGTQYF
.,TRBV6-5,TRBJ2-1,.,TGTGCCACTTCGAGCTCCTACAATGAGCAGTTCTTC,CATSSSYNEQFF
.,TRBV18,TRBJ2-3,.,TGTGCCAGCTCCCTGACCAACCTTCCGGGACTTAAAACAGATACGCAGTATTTT,CASSLTNLPGLKTDTQYF
TRBD2,TRBV9,TRBJ2-5,.,TGTGCCAGCAGCGTAGGAGGTAGCGGGGGGGCGGGAGAGACCCAGTACTTC,CASSVGGSGGAGETQYF
TRBD1,TRBV5-6,TRBJ2-7,.,TGTGCCAGCAGCATGCCCCTATTCCGGACAGGGGTAATCGAGCAGTACTTC,CASSMPLFRTGVIEQYF
TRBD1,TRBV4-1,TRBJ2-2,.,TGCGCCAGCAGCCAAGAAGGACAGGGGAGAGGGGAGCTGTTTTTT,CASSQEGQGRGELFF
TRBD2,TRBV3-1,TRBJ2-7,.,TGTGCCAGCAGCCCCGGGGGGGTTACCTACGAGCAGTACTTC,CASSPGGVTYEQYF
.,TRBV6-5,TRBJ1-2,few,TGTGCCAGTGGGACCGGGCTCTATGGCTACACCTTC,CASGTGLYGYTF
TRBD2,TRBV6-1,TRBJ2-6,.,TGTGCCAGCAGTCGGCTAGCGGGGGCTGGGGCCAACGTCCTGACTTTC,CASSRLAGAGANVLTF
.,TRBV6-5,TRBJ2-5,few,TGTGCCAGCAGTTACTCGAGCAGGACCCCTAAAGAGACCCAGTACTTC,CASSYSSRTPKETQYF
TRBD2,TRBV7-6,TRBJ2-1,.,TGTGCCAGCAGTCAACTAGCGGGGGGGTACAATGAGCAGTTCTTC,CASSQLAGGYNEQFF
.,TRBV15,TRBJ1-5,once,TGTGCCACCAGCAGAGAAGGGACGTTAAGGGTACCCCAGCATTTT,CATSREGTLRVPQHF
.,TRBV20-1,TRBJ1-4,few,TGCAGTGCTAGAGATGGGGGGGGAACTAATGAAAAACTGTTTTTT,CSARDGGGTNEKLFF
.,TRBV9,TRBJ2-1,.,TGTGCCAGCAGCCACGCTTTTGATGAGCAGTTCTTC,CASSHAFDEQFF
TRBD1,TRBV20-1,TRBJ2-3,few,TGCAGTGCTAGTAAGGGACAGGGGAGCACAGATACGCAGTATTTT,CSASKGQGSTDTQYF